This is a list of T cell receptor beta chains from one sample in a study of T-cell reconstitution after alpha-beta-depleted transplantation in children. TCRdb ran MiXCR on the PCR reads and lists one entry per CDR3 protein. The table has about 270,000 distinct CDR3 sequences, about a tenth seen once. Here the sequenced sample was PBMCs from the stem cell graft donor, taken from the stem cell graft. These TCRs come from a human donor who donated a stem cell graft to a child with SCID. The CDR3 runs from the conserved cysteine through the conserved F or W. A D gene is named only where the DNA matches it firmly. Where a row states a size, it is once, few, many or the class of an expanded clone; other rows omit it.

CDR3aa | CDR3nt | abundance | d_gene | j_gene | v_gene
CASSLSSGGAQEQFF | TGCGCCAGCAGCCTGTCTAGCGGGGGGGCTCAGGAGCAGTTCTTC | - | TRBD2 | TRBJ2-1 | TRBV5-1
CASSQDSGSGSSGNTIYF | TGCGCCAGCAGCCAAGATAGCGGCTCAGGGAGCTCTGGAAACACCATATATTTT | few | - | TRBJ1-3 | TRBV4-1
CASRPGQVNEQYF | TGTGCCAGCAGGCCGGGACAGGTGAACGAGCAGTACTTC | - | TRBD1 | TRBJ2-7 | TRBV2
CASSLASHNQPQHF | TGTGCCAGCAGTTTAGCCTCTCACAATCAGCCCCAGCATTTT | few | - | TRBJ1-5 | TRBV12-3/TRBV12-4
CASSPGPIGGHSPLHF | TGTGCCAGCAGCCCCGGGCCCATTGGAGGTCATTCACCCCTCCACTTT | many | - | TRBJ1-6 | TRBV12-3/TRBV12-4
CSAPRGSSNTEAFF | TGCAGTGCTCCTCGGGGGTCGTCGAACACTGAAGCTTTCTTT | few | - | TRBJ1-1 | TRBV20-1
CATSRDGGLAGGPYEQYF | TGTGCCACCAGCAGAGATGGGGGACTAGCGGGGGGCCCCTACGAGCAGTACTTC | few | TRBD2 | TRBJ2-7 | TRBV15
CASRPLAGPVFKQFF | TGTGCCAGCAGGCCGCTAGCGGGGCCCGTATTTAAGCAGTTCTTC | - | TRBD2 | TRBJ2-1 | TRBV6-1
CASSPTSGGTTDTQYF | TGTGCCAGCAGCCCCACTAGCGGGGGGACCACAGATACGCAGTATTTT | few | TRBD2 | TRBJ2-3 | TRBV7-2
CAISPRTSGAPLQETQYF | TGTGCCATCAGTCCTAGGACTAGCGGGGCTCCCCTCCAAGAGACCCAGTACTTC | - | TRBD2 | TRBJ2-5 | TRBV12-3/TRBV12-4
CASSPDRPNTGELFF | TGCGCCAGCAGCCCCGACAGACCGAACACCGGGGAGCTGTTTTTT | few | - | TRBJ2-2 | TRBV5-1
CASSARQGSNEKLFF | TGTGCCAGCAGTGCCCGACAGGGCTCCAATGAAAAACTGTTTTTT | few | TRBD1 | TRBJ1-4 | TRBV6-1
CASTGGFGGANVLTF | TGTGCCAGCACGGGAGGGTTTGGGGGGGCCAACGTCCTGACTTTC | - | TRBD2 | TRBJ2-6 | TRBV7-9
CASSQAWGVHTGELFF | TGCGCCAGCAGCCAAGCCTGGGGTGTGCACACCGGGGAGCTGTTTTTT | many | - | TRBJ2-2 | TRBV4-1
CASSPSTSGGQSDTQYF | TGTGCCAGCAGCCCCTCGACTAGCGGGGGGCAATCAGATACGCAGTATTTT | - | TRBD2 | TRBJ2-3 | TRBV7-6
CASREASGGQETQYF | TGCGCCAGCAGGGAGGCTAGCGGGGGACAAGAGACCCAGTACTTC | many | TRBD2 | TRBJ2-5 | TRBV5-1
CASSFEADEQYF | TGTGCCAGCAGTTTCGAGGCCGACGAGCAGTACTTC | few | - | TRBJ2-7 | TRBV12-3/TRBV12-4
CASSLRGLGGELFF | TGTGCCAGCAGTTTAAGAGGACTGGGGGGGGAGCTGTTTTTT | few | - | TRBJ2-2 | TRBV12-3/TRBV12-4
CASSYEARPHNEQFF | TGTGCCAGCAGTTACGAGGCCAGACCCCACAATGAGCAGTTCTTC | few | - | TRBJ2-1 | TRBV6-5
CASSVWGDTGELFF | TGCGCCAGCAGCGTTTGGGGGGACACCGGGGAGCTGTTTTTT | many | - | TRBJ2-2 | TRBV10-1
CASSQDLRLIHEQYF | TGCGCCAGCAGCCAAGATTTGCGGCTTATCCACGAGCAGTACTTC | many | - | TRBJ2-7 | TRBV4-1
CASSPPRAGPFGGTEAFF | TGTGCCAGCTCACCGCCTAGGGCAGGGCCCTTTGGGGGCACTGAAGCTTTCTTT | - | - | TRBJ1-1 | TRBV18
CASSSLGGAPDTQYF | TGTGCCAGCAGCTCCCTCGGGGGGGCCCCAGATACGCAGTATTTT | - | TRBD2 | TRBJ2-3 | TRBV7-2
CASIAQGAREQYF | TGTGCCAGCATTGCCCAGGGGGCGAGGGAGCAGTACTTC | - | TRBD1 | TRBJ2-7 | TRBV7-9
CASSQAPGRSEQFF | TGCGCCAGCAGCCAAGCCCCAGGGAGGAGTGAGCAGTTCTTC | - | - | TRBJ2-1 | TRBV4-1
CASSHGQGGYEQYF | TGTGCCAGCAGCCACGGACAGGGTGGCTACGAGCAGTACTTC | - | TRBD1 | TRBJ2-7 | TRBV6-1
CSVEVGGWGETQYF | TGCAGCGTTGAAGTTGGGGGATGGGGAGAGACCCAGTACTTC | many | - | TRBJ2-5 | TRBV29-1
CASISGGGSYNEQFF | TGCGCCAGCATCAGCGGGGGGGGCTCCTACAATGAGCAGTTCTTC | few | TRBD2 | TRBJ2-1 | TRBV10-2